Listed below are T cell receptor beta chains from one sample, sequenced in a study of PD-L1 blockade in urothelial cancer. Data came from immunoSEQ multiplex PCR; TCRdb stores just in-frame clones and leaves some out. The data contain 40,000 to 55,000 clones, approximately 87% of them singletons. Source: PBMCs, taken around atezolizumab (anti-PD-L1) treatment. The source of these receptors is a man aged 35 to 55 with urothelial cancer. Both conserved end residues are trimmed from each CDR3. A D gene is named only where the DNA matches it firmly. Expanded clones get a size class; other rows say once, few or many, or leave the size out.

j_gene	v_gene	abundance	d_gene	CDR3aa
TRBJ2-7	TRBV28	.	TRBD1	ASRTGTGNYEQY
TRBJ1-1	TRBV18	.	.	ASSGDTEAF
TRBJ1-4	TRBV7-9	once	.	ASSVQGLSNEKLF
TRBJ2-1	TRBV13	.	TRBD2	ASSTSGTFSYNEQF
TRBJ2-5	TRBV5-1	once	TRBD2	ASSRGLAGETQY
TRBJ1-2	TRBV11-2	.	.	ASSSLRTPGYT
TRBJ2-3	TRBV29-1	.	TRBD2	SVEATLAGSTDTQY
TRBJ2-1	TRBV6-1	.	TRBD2	ASDLAGTNEQF
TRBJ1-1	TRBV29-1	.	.	SGIRRAEAF
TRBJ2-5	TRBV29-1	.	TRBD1	SVFRTGRQETQY
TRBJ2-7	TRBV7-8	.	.	ASSHAGATYEQY
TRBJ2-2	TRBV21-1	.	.	ASSKVPGRHTGELF
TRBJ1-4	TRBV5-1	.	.	ASSYSGKGVEKLF
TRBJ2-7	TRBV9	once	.	ASSVGHLLDEQY
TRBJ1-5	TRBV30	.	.	AWSVGGGQPQH
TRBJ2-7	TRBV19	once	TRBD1	ASSMRTGDGPYEQY
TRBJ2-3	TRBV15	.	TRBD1	ATEGAGVRTQY
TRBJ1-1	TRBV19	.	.	ASSVQVNTEAF
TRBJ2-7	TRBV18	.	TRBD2	ASSLPGTSNSYEQY
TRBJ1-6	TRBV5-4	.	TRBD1	ASSADRGRSPLH
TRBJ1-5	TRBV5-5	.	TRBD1	ASSRADRNSNQPQH
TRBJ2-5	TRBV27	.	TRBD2	ASRVAGGGQETQY
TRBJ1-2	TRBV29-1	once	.	SVSAADGYT
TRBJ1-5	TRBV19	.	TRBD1	ASSTGGGNQPQH
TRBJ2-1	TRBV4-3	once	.	ASSQGGGNEQF
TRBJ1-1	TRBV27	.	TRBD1	ASSPSQGAGNTEAF
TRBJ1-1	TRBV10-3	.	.	AISEFEGTEAF
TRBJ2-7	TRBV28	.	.	ASSLAGKFEQY
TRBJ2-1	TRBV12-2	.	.	ASRLGNSGKGNEQF
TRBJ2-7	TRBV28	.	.	ASTLDFRWTGDEQY
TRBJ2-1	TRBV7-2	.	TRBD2	ASSPSSGGYNEQF
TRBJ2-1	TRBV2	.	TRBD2	ASPGLADDEQF
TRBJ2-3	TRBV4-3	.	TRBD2	ASSQDHGLARDTQY
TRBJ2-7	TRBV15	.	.	ATSRDRGPRNYEQY
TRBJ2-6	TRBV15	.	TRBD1	ATSSGQGGASGANVLT
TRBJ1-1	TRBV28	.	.	ASSYPGRGSFRNTEAF
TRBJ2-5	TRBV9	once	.	ASSQGLAKETQY
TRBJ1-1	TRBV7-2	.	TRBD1	ASSRQGGGTEAF
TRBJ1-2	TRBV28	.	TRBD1	ASSLGGSGGDYGYT
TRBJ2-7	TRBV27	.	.	ASCSYQGLTYEQY
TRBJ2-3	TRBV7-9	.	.	ASSLGAGVDTQY
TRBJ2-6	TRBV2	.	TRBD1	ASSELASGQGRSGANVLT
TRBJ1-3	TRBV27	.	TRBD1	ASRSRTGPGNTIY
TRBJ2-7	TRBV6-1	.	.	ASSEIEGRKYEQY
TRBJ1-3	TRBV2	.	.	ASSAWGLGNTIY
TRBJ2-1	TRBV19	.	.	ASSIGKGGGSYNEQF
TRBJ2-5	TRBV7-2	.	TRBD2	ASRVRAIQLAGGETQY
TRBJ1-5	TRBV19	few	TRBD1	ASRGGQPAGPQH
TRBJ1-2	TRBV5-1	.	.	ASSLKGGYGYT
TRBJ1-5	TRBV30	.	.	AWSTGRDQPQH
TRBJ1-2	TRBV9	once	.	ASSALDSIYGYT
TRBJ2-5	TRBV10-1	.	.	ASSETLWTPLCRQETQY
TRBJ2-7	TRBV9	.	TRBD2	ASSVGTSGSYEQY
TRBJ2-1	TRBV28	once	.	ASSLQDNEQF